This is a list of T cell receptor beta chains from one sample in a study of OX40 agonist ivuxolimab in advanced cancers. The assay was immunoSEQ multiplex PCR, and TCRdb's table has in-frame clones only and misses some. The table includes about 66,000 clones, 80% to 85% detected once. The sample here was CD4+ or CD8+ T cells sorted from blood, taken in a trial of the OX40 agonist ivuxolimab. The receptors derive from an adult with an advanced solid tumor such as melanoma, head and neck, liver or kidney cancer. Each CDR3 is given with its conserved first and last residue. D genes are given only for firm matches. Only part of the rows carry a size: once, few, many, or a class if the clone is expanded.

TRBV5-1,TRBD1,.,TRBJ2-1,CASRPGGQGYYNEQFF,TGCGCCAGCCGACCCGGTGGACAGGGGTACTACAATGAGCAGTTCTTC
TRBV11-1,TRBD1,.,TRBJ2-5,CASSLARGQGDLETQYF,TGTGCCAGCAGCTTAGCAAGGGGACAGGGTGATTTGGAGACCCAGTACTTC
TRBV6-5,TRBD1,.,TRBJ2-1,CASSSGQGGNNEQFF,TGTGCCAGCAGTTCTGGACAGGGGGGGAACAATGAGCAGTTCTTC
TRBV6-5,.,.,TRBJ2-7,CASSYKFGYEQYF,TGTGCCAGCAGTTACAAGTTTGGGTACGAGCAGTACTTC
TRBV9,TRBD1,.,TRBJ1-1,CASSVFGQVGGTNTEAFF,TGTGCCAGCAGCGTCTTTGGACAGGTCGGTGGGACGAACACTGAAGCTTTCTTT
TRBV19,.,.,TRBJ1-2,CASSPGDYGYTF,TGTGCCAGTAGTCCGGGGGATTATGGCTACACCTTC
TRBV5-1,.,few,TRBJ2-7,CASSLALNREQYF,TGCGCCAGCAGCTTGGCCTTAAATCGCGAGCAGTACTTC
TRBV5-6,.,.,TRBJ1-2,CASSYTDRTYGYTF,TGTGCCAGCAGCTACACCGACAGGACCTATGGCTACACCTTC
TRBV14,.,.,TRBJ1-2,CASSQDWQGSGGYTF,TGTGCCAGCAGCCAAGACTGGCAGGGGTCGGGTGGCTACACCTTC
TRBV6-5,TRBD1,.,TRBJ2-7,CASISGTGGYEQYF,TGTGCCAGCATCAGCGGGACAGGGGGCTACGAGCAGTACTTC
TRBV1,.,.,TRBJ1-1,CTSSQGGGMNTEAFF,TGCACCAGCAGCCAAGGCGGGGGAATGAACACTGAAGCTTTCTTT
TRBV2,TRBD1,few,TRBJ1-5,CASRGTGGNQPQHF,TGTGCCAGCAGGGGGACAGGGGGAAATCAGCCCCAGCATTTT
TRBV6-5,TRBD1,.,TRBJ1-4,CASSYLRGTEKLFF,TGTGCCAGCAGTTACCTCAGGGGGACTGAAAAACTGTTTTTT
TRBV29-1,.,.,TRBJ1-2,CSVLEDPGYTF,TGCAGCGTTTTAGAGGACCCGGGCTACACCTTC
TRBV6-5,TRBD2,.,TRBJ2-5,CASIRGGGAQETQYF,TGTGCCAGCATAAGGGGCGGGGGGGCCCAAGAGACCCAGTACTTC
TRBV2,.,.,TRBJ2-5,CASRIQETQYF,TGTGCCAGCAGGATACAAGAGACCCAGTACTTC
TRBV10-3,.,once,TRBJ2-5,CAISESTGKGAFLAQYF,TGTGCCATCAGTGAGTCGACGGGAAAGGGTGCGTTCTTGGCCCAGTACTTC
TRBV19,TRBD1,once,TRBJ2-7,CATSEVGGQGSKPYEQYF,TGTGCCACCTCGGAAGTGGGGGGACAGGGGTCAAAACCCTACGAGCAGTACTTC
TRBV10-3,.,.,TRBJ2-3,CAISVGNGADTQYF,TGTGCCATCAGTGTGGGGAATGGAGCAGATACGCAGTATTTT
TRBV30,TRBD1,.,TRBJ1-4,CAWRFTGGPNEKLFF,TGTGCCTGGAGGTTCACAGGGGGACCTAATGAAAAACTGTTTTTT
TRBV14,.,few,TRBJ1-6,CASSSNPAGALHF,TGTGCCAGCAGCTCGAACCCTGCAGGGGCCCTCCACTTT
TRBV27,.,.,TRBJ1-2,CASSSGRRGYTF,TGTGCCAGCAGTTCGGGTCGGCGCGGCTACACCTTC
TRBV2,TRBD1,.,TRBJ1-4,CASSEWSRGDEKLFF,TGTGCCAGCAGTGAATGGAGCAGGGGGGATGAAAAACTGTTTTTT
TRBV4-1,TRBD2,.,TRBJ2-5,CASSQGNGGAQETQYF,TGCGCCAGCAGCCAAGGAAACGGGGGGGCTCAAGAGACCCAGTACTTC
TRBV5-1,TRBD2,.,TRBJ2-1,CASSLVGAAGTPKQFF,TGCGCCAGCAGCTTGGTGGGAGCAGCGGGGACCCCCAAGCAGTTCTTC
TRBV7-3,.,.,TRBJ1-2,CASSPQTGGNYRYTF,TGTGCCAGCAGCCCTCAGACAGGCGGGAATTATCGCTACACCTTC
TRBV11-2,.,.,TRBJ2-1,CASSYRAARLIPEQFF,TGTGCCAGCAGCTATAGGGCGGCTAGGCTTATTCCAGAGCAGTTCTTC
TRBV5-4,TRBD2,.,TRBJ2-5,CASSSMVAGLETQYF,TGTGCCAGCAGCTCAATGGTAGCGGGACTGGAGACCCAGTACTTC
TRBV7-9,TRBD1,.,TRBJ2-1,CASSPDRVGDEQFF,TGTGCCAGCAGCCCTGACAGGGTAGGGGATGAGCAGTTCTTC
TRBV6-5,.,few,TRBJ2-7,CASSYSITGYEQYF,TGTGCCAGCAGTTACTCGATTACCGGCTACGAGCAGTACTTC
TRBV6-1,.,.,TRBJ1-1,CASLRQGMNTEAFF,TGTGCCAGCCTCCGGCAGGGGATGAACACTGAAGCTTTCTTT
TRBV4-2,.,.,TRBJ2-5,CASSAGGTTETQYF,TGTGCCAGCAGCGCCGGAGGTACCACCGAGACCCAGTACTTC
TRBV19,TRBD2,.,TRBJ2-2,CASSSGLAGGIGELFF,TGTGCCAGTAGTTCGGGACTAGCGGGAGGGATCGGGGAGCTGTTTTTT
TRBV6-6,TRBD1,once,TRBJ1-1,CASSPGQGLNTEAFF,TGTGCCAGCAGCCCCGGACAGGGGCTGAACACTGAAGCTTTCTTT
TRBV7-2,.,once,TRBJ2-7,CASSLNRPTEQYF,TGTGCCAGCAGCTTAAATCGTCCAACCGAGCAGTACTTC
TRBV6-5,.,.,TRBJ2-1,CASRPGGAGNNEQFF,TGTGCCAGCAGGCCTGGGGGCGCGGGGAACAATGAGCAGTTCTTC
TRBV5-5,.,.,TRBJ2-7,CASSQATGGAYEQYF,TGCGCCAGCAGCCAAGCAACAGGTGGGGCCTACGAGCAGTACTTC
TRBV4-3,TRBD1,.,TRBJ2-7,CASSPDLGTGVYEQYF,TGCGCCAGCAGCCCCGACCTGGGGACAGGGGTCTACGAGCAGTACTTC
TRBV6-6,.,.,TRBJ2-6,CASSYGSHSGANVLTF,TGTGCCAGCAGTTATGGATCCCACTCTGGGGCCAACGTCCTGACTTTC
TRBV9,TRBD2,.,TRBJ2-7,CASSVGLDSYEQYF,TGTGCCAGCAGCGTGGGACTAGACTCCTACGAGCAGTACTTC
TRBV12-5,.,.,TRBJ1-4,CASGLGLDSTNEKLFF,TGTGCTAGTGGTTTGGGACTCGACAGCACGAATGAAAAACTGTTTTTT
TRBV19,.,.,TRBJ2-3,CASSPSRNTQYF,TGTGCCAGTAGTCCGAGCCGGAATACGCAGTATTTT
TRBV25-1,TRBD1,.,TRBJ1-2,CASSVGTGHDSYGYTF,TGTGCCAGCAGTGTCGGGACAGGACATGATTCTTATGGCTACACCTTC
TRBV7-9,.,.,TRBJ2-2,CAIQGSHTNTGELFF,TGTGCCATTCAGGGCTCACACACGAACACCGGGGAGCTGTTTTTT
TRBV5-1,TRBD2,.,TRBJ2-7,CASSLVGSGRGYEQYF,TGCGCCAGCAGCTTGGTTGGAAGCGGGAGAGGGTACGAGCAGTACTTC
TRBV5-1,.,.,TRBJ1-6,CASNLGLNNSPLHF,TGCGCCAGCAACCTGGGACTGAATAATTCACCCCTCCACTTT
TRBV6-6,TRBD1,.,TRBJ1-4,CASSLGQGIEKLFF,TGTGCCAGCAGTCTCGGACAGGGGATTGAAAAACTGTTTTTT
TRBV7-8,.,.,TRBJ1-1,CASSLMGGPGTEAFF,TGTGCCAGCAGTTTGATGGGGGGGCCGGGAACTGAAGCTTTCTTT
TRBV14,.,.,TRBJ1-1,CASSLLTANTEAFF,TGTGCCAGCAGCCTTCTGACAGCGAACACTGAAGCTTTCTTT
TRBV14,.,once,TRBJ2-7,CASSRSAGGLEQYF,TGTGCCAGCAGCCGATCCGCCGGGGGGCTCGAGCAGTACTTC
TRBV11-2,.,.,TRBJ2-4,CASRTLRGAGRNIQYF,TGTGCCAGCCGAACCCTAAGGGGGGCGGGGAGAAACATTCAGTACTTC
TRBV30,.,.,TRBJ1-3,CAWGVSGNTIYF,TGTGCCTGGGGAGTCTCTGGAAACACCATATATTTT
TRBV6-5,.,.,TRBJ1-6,CASSYGGRAHSPLHF,TGTGCCAGCAGTTATGGGGGCAGGGCCCATTCACCCCTCCACTTT
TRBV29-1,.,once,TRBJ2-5,CSVEPMRRQEQETQYF,TGCAGCGTTGAGCCTATGAGGCGACAGGAACAAGAGACCCAGTACTTC
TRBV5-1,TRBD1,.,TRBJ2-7,CASSLTTGTGEVSYEQYF,TGCGCCAGCAGCTTGACGACCGGGACAGGGGAAGTATCCTACGAGCAGTACTTC